These 30 T cell receptor beta chains came from one sample sequenced in a study of PD-L1 blockade in urothelial cancer. Stated time point: peripheral blood 6 weeks after treatment start. Sequenced by immunoSEQ multiplex PCR; TCRdb stores in-frame clones only, minus some. The table lists around 50,000 clones, 85% to 90% of them singletons. Source: PBMCs, taken around atezolizumab (anti-PD-L1) treatment. All receptors come from a man in his 60s with urothelial cancer.

The chain links TRBV5-3 to TRBJ2-7, with D maybe TRBD2 (5 bases). Being an ORF, TRBV5-3 has a function that is uncertain. The V and J ends lost 2 bases and 6 bases respectively, with 21 bases between them. The CDR3 covers 16 residues. The chain's CDR3 is CARSFVPQRPPFEQYF. In DNA form, the CDR3 reads TGTGCCAGAAGCTTCGTCCCACAGCGGCCCCCCTTCGAGCAGTACTTC.

CDR3: CASSQGSSRTDTQYF. The CDR3 DNA reads as TGTGCCAGCAGCCAAGGTAGCAGCCGCACAGATACGCAGTATTTT. The rearrangement joins TRBV4-2 to TRBJ2-3; D is unresolved. The V end lost 1 base, the J end lost 1 base, and 9 bases lay between the germline ends. The CDR3 is made up of 15 amino acids. CDR1 LGHNA and CDR2 YNFKEQ come from the germline V gene.

The chain uses TRBV4-1 and TRBJ1-2; 7 nucleotides match TRBD1. Germline loops: CDR1 MGHRA, CDR2 YSYEKL. There are 15 residues in the CDR3. J gave up 4 bases and V 1 base, and 6 bases lay outside the gene matches. The CDR3 protein is CASSQGTGTSYGYTF. CDR3 nucleotide sequence: TGCGCCAGCAGCCAAGGGACAGGTACGTCCTATGGCTACACCTTC.

This clone appeared a single time. The rearrangement joins TRBV7-9 to TRBJ1-5; D ambiguous. The CDR3 sequence is 12 residues long. Trimming left V 1 base short and J 4 bases short, with 2 bases between. Looked up from germline, CDR1 is SEHNR and CDR2 is FQNEAQ (reference sequence). The CDR3 DNA is TGTGCCAGCAGCTTAGTAAATCAGCCCCAGCATTTT. As protein: CASSLVNQPQHF. The variable domain in full, completed from reference TRBV7-9 and TRBJ1-5, reads DTGVSQNPRHKITKRGQNVTFRCDPISEHNRLYWYRQTLGQGPEFLTYFQNEAQLEKSRLLSDRFSAERPKGSFSTLEIQRTEQGDSAMYLCASSLVNQPQHFGDGTRLSIL.

The rearrangement joins TRBV21-1 to TRBJ2-7; whether TRBD1, the table's D call, matches the DNA was not checked. TRBV21-1 is a listed pseudogene. CDR3 length: 15 amino acids. The CDR3: CASSRLGTGNYEQYF. Here the CDR3 DNA reads TGTGCCAGCAGCAGACTCGGGACAGGGAACTACGAGCAGTACTTC.

The chain employs TRBV28 and TRBJ1-1, with TRBD1 as a possible D gene (5 bases). V lost 2 bases and J lost 1, with 11 bases in between. The CDR3 length is 15 residues. Germline-derived CDR1 and CDR2 are MDHEN and SYDVKM. This CDR3 reads CASSLGGQKNTEAFF. The DNA for the CDR3 is TGTGCCAGCAGTTTAGGTGGACAAAAGAACACTGAAGCTTTCTTT.

For the CDR3, the DNA is TGTGCCAGCGGACGGACAGGGGGAAGTAATTCACCCCTCCACTTT. Its protein is CASGRTGGSNSPLHF. The V call is TRBV6-5, the J call TRBJ1-6; 10 nucleotides line up with TRBD1. This CDR3 contains 15 residues. Germline values: CDR1 MNHEY, CDR2 SVGAGI. After removal of 8 bases from V and 6 bases from J, the junction contained 7 bases not matched to a gene.

This sequence joins TRBV5-1 and TRBJ2-1, with 8 positions matching TRBD1. Germline V gene lookup returns CDR1 SGHRS and CDR2 YFSETQ. The CDR3 runs to 15 residues. The junction had 4 bases not matched to a gene; V was cut back by 3 bases and J by 2 bases. CDR3 DNA: TGCGCCAGCAGCTCGACAGGGGCAACCTACAATGAGCAGTTCTTC. As protein: CASSSTGATYNEQFF.

V usage is TRBV6-1 and J usage is TRBJ1-2; no definite D call. Germline CDR1 and CDR2: MNHNS and SASEGT. V was shortened by 8 bases and J by 6 bases, with 10 bases between the two germline ends. The CDR3 runs 11 residues. CDR3 in amino acids: CASSQRHGYTF. Here the CDR3 DNA reads TGTGCCAGCTCCCAGCGGCATGGCTACACCTTC.

The CDR3 bases are TGTGCCAGTAGTATTGGGAGGGTCGCTAACCTGAACACTGAAGCTTTCTTT. This gives the protein CASSIGRVANLNTEAFF. The chain has TRBV19 and TRBJ1-1, with D uncertain. The length of the CDR3 is 17 residues. V lost 3 bases and J lost 0, with 17 bases in between. The germline V gene has CDR1 LNHDA and CDR2 SQIVND (reference sequence).

This chain connects TRBV5-4 to TRBJ1-3; 8 bases fit TRBD1. V dropped 4 bases and J dropped 0; count of bases not matched to a gene: 6. The CDR3 sequence is 16 residues long. Germline lookup yields CDR1 SGHNT and CDR2 YYREEE (reference sequence). In DNA form, the CDR3 reads TGTGCCAGCAGCCCAGGACAGGGAAGCTCTGGAAACACCATATATTTT. This translates into CASSPGQGSSGNTIYF.

V and J are TRBV5-3 and TRBJ1-1, with TRBD1 matching 7 bases. TRBV5-3 counts as an open reading frame of uncertain function. V dropped 3 bases and J dropped 0; count of bases not matched to a gene: 14. This CDR3 region has 18 residues. The CDR3 here is CARSSLDRRRTMNTEAFF. In nucleotides, the CDR3 is TGTGCCAGAAGCTCCCTGGACAGGAGACGAACCATGAACACTGAAGCTTTCTTT.

The chain combines TRBV25-1 with TRBJ2-7, with 7 positions matching TRBD1. Germline CDR1 and CDR2: MGHDK and SYGVNS. V shed 5 bases, J shed 7 bases, and the junction held 14 bases outside the gene matches. The CDR3 covers 15 residues. The CDR3 DNA follows: TGTGCCAGCAGTCCGGGACAGACGACTGCGGTTGAGCAGTACTTC. Amino acid sequence: CASSPGQTTAVEQYF.

This chain connects TRBV5-4 to TRBJ1-1, with a possible D match to TRBD1 (5 bases). The CDR3 loop spans 14 amino acids. Trimming cost V 4 bases and J 6 bases, with 16 bases left between them. Looked up from germline, CDR1 is SGHNT and CDR2 is YYREEE (reference sequence). The CDR3 DNA sequence: TGTGCCAGCAGCCCCGGGCCCGGGGGGGCTGAAGCTTTCTTT. This encodes CASSPGPGGAEAFF.

The V gene is TRBV25-1, the J gene TRBJ2-3; 7 positions agree with TRBD2. The junction had 2 bases not matched to a gene; V was cut back by 1 base and J by 1 base. There are 15 residues in the CDR3. Germline V gives CDR1 MGHDK, CDR2 SYGVNS. The CDR3 loop reads CASSEWGGGTDTQYF. CDR3 nucleotides: TGTGCCAGCAGTGAATGGGGGGGTGGCACAGATACGCAGTATTTT. Full variable domain (outside the CDR3, taken from reference TRBV25-1 and TRBJ2-3): EADIYQTPRYLVIGTGKKITLECSQTMGHDKMYWYQQDPGMELHLIHYSYGVNSTEKGDLSSESTVSRIRTEHFPLTLESARPSHTSQYLCASSEWGGGTDTQYFGPGTRLTVL.

The V gene is TRBV28, the J gene TRBJ2-6; D is uncertain. The CDR3 loop spans 15 amino acids. Trimming left V 4 bases short and J 0 bases short, with 7 bases between. Looked up from germline, CDR1 is MDHEN and CDR2 is SYDVKM. CDR3 protein: CASSSDFSGANVLTF. As DNA, the CDR3 is TGTGCCAGCAGTTCCGACTTCTCTGGGGCCAACGTCCTGACTTTC.

The CDR3 DNA sequence: TGTGCCAGCTCACCCCCCGGGACAGGTGTGAAACTGTTTTTT. It translates to CASSPPGTGVKLFF. The chain couples TRBV18 to TRBJ1-4, with TRBD1 matching over 8 bases. V lost 3 bases, J lost 11 bases, and 8 bases stayed unmatched. The CDR3 extends over 14 amino acids. The germline V gene has CDR1 KGHSH and CDR2 LQKENI.

The chain combines TRBV4-1 with TRBJ1-4, with 7 bases that match TRBD1. This CDR3 has 14 residues. Germline V CDR1 and CDR2: MGHRA, YSYEKL. With V trimmed by 4 bases and J by 7 bases, 6 bases remained unmatched. Here the CDR3 reads CASSLNRGFEKLFF. In DNA, the CDR3 is TGCGCCAGCAGCCTAAACAGGGGTTTTGAAAAACTGTTTTTT.

The rearrangement uses TRBV28 and TRBJ1-5; D is unclear. The germline V gene encodes CDR1 MDHEN and CDR2 SYDVKM. The CDR3 covers 13 residues. V was trimmed by 3 bases and J by 1 base, leaving 4 bases between them. DNA for the CDR3: TGTGCCAGCAGTTTTCTGAGCAATCAGCCCCAGCATTTT. Translated, it gives CASSFLSNQPQHF.

The chain uses TRBV6-1 and TRBJ2-1; possible D gene TRBD2, 5 bases. CDR3 size: 14 residues. Germline loops: CDR1 MNHNS, CDR2 SASEGT. With 3 bases removed from V and 5 bases from J, the gap between germline ends came to 11 bases. CDR3 loop: CASSDRRANNEQFF. Written as DNA, the CDR3 is TGTGCCAGCAGTGACAGGCGGGCCAACAATGAGCAGTTCTTC.

The sample holds one count of this clone. This chain links TRBV7-9 with TRBJ2-3; 11 nucleotides agree with TRBD2. Germline CDR1 reads SEHNR; CDR2 reads FQNEAQ (reference sequence). The V and J ends lost 5 bases and 3 bases, in that order; junction bases with no gene match: 4. The CDR3 spans 15 residues. CDR3 nucleotides: TGTGCCAGCAGCCTACTAGCGGGGGCGACAGATACGCAGTATTTT. It codes for CASSLLAGATDTQYF.

The rearrangement links TRBV19 to TRBJ1-6; 8 bases line up with TRBD1. From germline, CDR1 is LNHDA and CDR2 SQIVND (reference sequence). V was clipped by 3 bases and J by 7 bases; unmatched bases: 5. This CDR3 contains 15 residues. The CDR3 DNA is TGTGCCAGTAGTATCGGGACAGGATTAAATTCACCCCTCCACTTT. Protein product: CASSIGTGLNSPLHF.

The J gene is TRBJ2-3, the V gene TRBV19; 7 nucleotides align to TRBD1. This CDR3 has 15 residues. Unmatched junction bases numbered 12, after V lost 8 bases and J lost 4 bases. Per germline, CDR1 LNHDA and CDR2 SQIVND (reference sequence). CDR3: CASATNRGRPDTQYF. As DNA, the CDR3 is TGTGCCAGTGCCACAAACAGGGGCCGACCAGATACGCAGTATTTT.

This clone has only one observation. This chain joins TRBV6-6 and TRBJ1-2; 7 bases are shared with TRBD1. Unmatched junction bases numbered 2, after V lost 5 bases and J lost 2 bases. The CDR3 is 13 amino acids. CDR1 MNHNY and CDR2 SVGAGI come from the germline V gene (reference sequence). The CDR3 loop reads CASSGQANYGYTF. The CDR3 DNA reads TGTGCCAGCAGTGGACAGGCGAACTATGGCTACACCTTC.

The chain combines TRBV27 with TRBJ2-2; D not certain. This CDR3 is built from 14 residues. Trimming took 2 bases from V and 6 from J, leaving 10 bases between them. Germline-derived CDR1 and CDR2 are MNHEY and SMNVEV (reference sequence). CDR3 nucleotides: TGTGCCAGCAGTTTACGCCTCCCGGCCGGGGAGCTGTTTTTT. It is translated as CASSLRLPAGELFF.

This chain joins TRBV30 and TRBJ1-2; D gene unclear. Trimming removed 1 base from V and 2 bases from J, with 5 bases in between. The CDR3 contains 12 residues. Germline assignment: CDR1 GTSNPN and CDR2 SVGIG (reference sequence). The CDR3, as DNA: TGTGCCTGGAGTGACCAGAACTATGGCTACACCTTC. Translating gives CAWSDQNYGYTF.

The J gene is TRBJ1-2, the V gene TRBV6-1, with D tentatively TRBD1 (5 bases). The V end lost 7 bases, the J end lost 4 bases, and 16 bases lay between the germline ends. Germline lookup yields CDR1 MNHNS and CDR2 SASEGT. This CDR3 has 14 residues. The CDR3 nucleotides are TGTGCCAGCACCCCCGGCGGGGCGGGCTATGGCTACACCTTC. As protein: CASTPGGAGYGYTF.

The count of this clone is one. The J gene is TRBJ2-5, the V gene TRBV7-2; perhaps TRBD2 as D (5 bases). The germline CDR1 and CDR2 sequences are SGHTA and FQGNSA. CDR3 size: 13 residues. V was clipped by 10 bases and J by 4 bases, with 16 bases between them. CDR3 nucleotides: TGTGCCACGACCCCTGGAGGAAGAGAGACCCAGTACTTC. Translation gives CATTPGGRETQYF. Drawing the rest from reference TRBV7-2 and TRBJ2-5, the complete variable domain is GAGVSQSPSNKVTEKGKDVELRCDPISGHTALYWYRQSLGQGLEFLIYFQGNSAPDKSGLPSDRFSAERTGGSVSTLTIQRTQQEDSAVYLCATTPGGRETQYFGPGTRLLVL.

The chain has TRBV4-1 and TRBJ2-5; 9 nucleotides line up with TRBD1. The CDR3 has 14 residues. J gave up 5 bases and V 6 bases, and 7 bases lay outside the gene matches. Per germline, CDR1 MGHRA and CDR2 YSYEKL. The CDR3 bases are TGCGCCAGCAGTCTCAACAGGGGGCCTGAGACCCAGTACTTC. It encodes CASSLNRGPETQYF.

The chain employs TRBV18 and TRBJ2-3; D is possibly TRBD2 (6 bases). The V gene's germline CDR1 is KGHSH and CDR2 LQKENI. The CDR3 spans 17 residues. Trimming shortened V by 8 bases and J by 0 bases, and 21 bases separated the two germline ends. CDR3 DNA: TGTGCCAGCCGAAGGGACGGGGGTACCATTAGCACAGATACGCAGTATTTT. It yields the protein CASRRDGGTISTDTQYF.